This T cell receptor (beta chain) was recorded in a study of blood T cell repertoires in COVID-19. This clone was recorded once. The CDR3 has 15 amino acids. Germline loops: CDR1 LNHDA, CDR2 SQIVND (reference sequence). The V segment lost 2 bases and the J segment 5 bases; nucleotides outside the gene matches: 3. Profiled with immunoSEQ multiplex PCR; TCRdb holds only in-frame clones, not every one. This sample carries roughly 290,000 clones, around 86% of them seen once, and the ten largest clones take about 1.9%. V and J are TRBV19 and TRBJ2-1; the match to TRBD2 covers 10 bases. The sample consisted of peripheral blood. The TCR comes from a woman aged 25 to 39 who had recovered from COVID-19. The CDR3 region has the DNA TGTGCCAGTAGTATAACGGGACTAGCGAACAATGAGCAGTTCTTC. Amino acid sequence: CASSITGLANNEQFF.